These T cell receptor beta chains were read from a single sample in a study of CD8 T cells in cerebrospinal fluid in Alzheimer's disease. TCRdb reprocessed the 10x single-cell sequencing reads, keeping one entry per CDR3 protein, no DNA. Here the sample table reports more than 850 distinct CDR3 sequences. Specimen: cerebrospinal fluid. The receptors were gathered from a human donor with mild cognitive impairment. Both conserved end residues are part of each CDR3. Each record gives: clone size, V gene, J gene, CDR3 protein. Where a row states a size, it is once, few, many or the class of an expanded clone; other rows omit it.

medium-sized	TRBV4-3	TRBJ1-4	CASSRKDGWATNEKLFF
NA	TRBV5-1	TRBJ2-2	CASSGGANTGELFF
large	TRBV4-3	TRBJ1-1	CASSQGVGVNTEAFF
medium-sized	TRBV6-1	TRBJ1-5	CASQQGLDSNQPQHF
medium-sized	TRBV18	TRBJ1-4	CASSPPLGDADEKLFF
large	TRBV9	TRBJ2-3	CASSPRSSGGADTQYF
large	TRBV12-3/TRBV12-4	TRBJ1-1	CASSLGSSEAFF
medium-sized	TRBV20-1	TRBJ2-3	CSARDSRSTDTQYF
medium-sized	TRBV27	TRBJ1-5	CASSSVFGQPQHF
large	TRBV5-1	TRBJ2-7	CASSVGRAYEQYF